This T cell receptor (beta chain) was sequenced during a study of cytomegalovirus exposure and HLA in healthy donors. TCRdb keeps only in-frame clones here, not all; method: immunoSEQ multiplex PCR. In the table there are 90,000 to 100,000 clones, 87% of which are singletons. In germline, CDR1 is SQVTM, CDR2 ANQGSEA. The CDR3 is made up of 10 amino acids. The rearrangement joins TRBV29-1 to TRBJ1-2; no clear D. The sequenced sample was PBMCs. The source of this sequence is a woman in her twenties or thirties in good health and CMV-seronegative. CDR3 loop: CTYNRDGYTF. The CDR3 DNA reads TGCACCTATAACCGGGATGGCTACACCTTC.